The sequence of this T cell receptor (beta chain) was determined in a study of Ad26.COV2.S vaccination and SARS-CoV-2 variants. Per germline, CDR1 LNHDA and CDR2 SQIVND (reference sequence). With V trimmed by 5 bases and J by 4 bases, 5 bases remained unmatched. This CDR3 region has 13 residues. Indicated treatment: 15 to 20 received Ad26.COV2.S at low or high dose, single or two shots; roughly five received placebo; per-sample allocation not given. Specimens were obtained on day 63 following the first vaccine or placebo injection. Assay: immunoSEQ multiplex PCR; the TCRdb copy retains only in-frame clones and omits some. The profile shows about 350,000 clones, more than 75% of them singletons.

This chain connects TRBV19 to TRBJ2-7, with 7 bases identical to TRBD2. The receptor was derived from a person between 18 and 65 years old who received the Ad26.COV2.S COVID-19 vaccine or a placebo. This specimen consisted of peripheral blood, obtained in a trial of Ad26.COV2.S vaccine versus placebo. CDR3 region: CASSVRAGYEQYF. The CDR3 DNA follows: TGTGCCAGTAGTGTTCGAGCGGGGTACGAGCAGTACTTC.